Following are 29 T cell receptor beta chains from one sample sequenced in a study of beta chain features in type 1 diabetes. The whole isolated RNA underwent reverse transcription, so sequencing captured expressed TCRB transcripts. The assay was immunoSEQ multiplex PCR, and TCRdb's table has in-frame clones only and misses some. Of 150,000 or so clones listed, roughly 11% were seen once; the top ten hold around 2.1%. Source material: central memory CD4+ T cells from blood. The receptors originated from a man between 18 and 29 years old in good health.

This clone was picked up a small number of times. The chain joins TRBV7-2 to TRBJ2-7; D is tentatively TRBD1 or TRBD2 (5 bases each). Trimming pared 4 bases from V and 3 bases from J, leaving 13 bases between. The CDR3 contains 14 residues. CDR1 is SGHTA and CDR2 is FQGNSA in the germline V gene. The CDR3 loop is CASSSMGTDYEQYF. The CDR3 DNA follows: TGTGCCAGCAGCTCCATGGGGACCGACTACGAGCAGTACTTC. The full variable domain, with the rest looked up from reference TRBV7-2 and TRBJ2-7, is GAGVSQSPSNKVTEKGKDVELRCDPISGHTALYWYRQSLGQGLEFLIYFQGNSAPDKSGLPSDRFSAERTGGSVSTLTIQRTQQEDSAVYLCASSSMGTDYEQYFGPGTRLTVT.

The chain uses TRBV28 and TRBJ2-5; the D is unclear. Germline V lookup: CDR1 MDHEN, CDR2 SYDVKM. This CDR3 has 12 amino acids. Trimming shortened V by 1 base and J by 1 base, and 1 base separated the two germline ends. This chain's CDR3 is CASSLSQETQYF. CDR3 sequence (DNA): TGTGCCAGCAGTTTATCCCAAGAGACCCAGTACTTC. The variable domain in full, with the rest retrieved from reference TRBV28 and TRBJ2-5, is DVKVTQSSRYLVKRTGEKVFLECVQDMDHENMFWYRQDPGLGLRLIYFSYDVKMKEKGDIPEGYSVSREKKERFSLILESASTNQTSMYLCASSLSQETQYFGPGTRLLVL.

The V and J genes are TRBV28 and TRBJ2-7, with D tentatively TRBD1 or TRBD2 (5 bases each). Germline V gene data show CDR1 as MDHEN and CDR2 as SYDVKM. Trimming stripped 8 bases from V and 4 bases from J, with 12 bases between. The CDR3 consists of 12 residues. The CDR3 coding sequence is TGTGCCAGCGGTTGGGGGATTTACGAGCAGTACTTC. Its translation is CASGWGIYEQYF. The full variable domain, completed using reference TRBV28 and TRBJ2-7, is DVKVTQSSRYLVKRTGEKVFLECVQDMDHENMFWYRQDPGLGLRLIYFSYDVKMKEKGDIPEGYSVSREKKERFSLILESASTNQTSMYLCASGWGIYEQYFGPGTRLTVT.

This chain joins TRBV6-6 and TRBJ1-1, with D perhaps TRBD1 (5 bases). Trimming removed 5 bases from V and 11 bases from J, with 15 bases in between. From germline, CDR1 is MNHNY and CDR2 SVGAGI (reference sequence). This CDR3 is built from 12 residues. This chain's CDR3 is CASSGTVPCAFF. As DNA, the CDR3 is TGTGCCAGCAGTGGGACGGTTCCGTGCGCTTTCTTT.

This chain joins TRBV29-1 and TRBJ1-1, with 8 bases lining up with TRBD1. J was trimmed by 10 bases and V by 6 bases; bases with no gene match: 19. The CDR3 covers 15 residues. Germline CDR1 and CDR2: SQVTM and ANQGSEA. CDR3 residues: CSVTIPGTGSIGAFF. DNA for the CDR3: TGCAGCGTAACGATCCCCGGGACAGGCTCAATTGGAGCTTTCTTT.

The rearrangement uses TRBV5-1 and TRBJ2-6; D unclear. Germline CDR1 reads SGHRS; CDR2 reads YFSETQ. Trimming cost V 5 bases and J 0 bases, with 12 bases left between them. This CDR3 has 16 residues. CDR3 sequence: CASRRSPDSGANVLTF. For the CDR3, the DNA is TGCGCCAGCAGAAGATCGCCGGACTCTGGGGCCAACGTCCTGACTTTC.

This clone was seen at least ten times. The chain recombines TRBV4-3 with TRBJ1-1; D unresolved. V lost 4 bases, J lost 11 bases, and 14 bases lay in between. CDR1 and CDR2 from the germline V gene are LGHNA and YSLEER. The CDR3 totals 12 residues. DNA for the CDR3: TGCGCCAGCAGCCTCGCGGGAGGAGTGGCTTTCTTT. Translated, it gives CASSLAGGVAFF.

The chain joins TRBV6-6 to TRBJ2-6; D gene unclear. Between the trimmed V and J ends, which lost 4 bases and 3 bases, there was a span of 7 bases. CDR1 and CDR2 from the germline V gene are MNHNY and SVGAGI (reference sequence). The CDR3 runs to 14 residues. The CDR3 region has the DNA TGTGCCAGCAGTTGGCGAGATGGGGCCAACGTCCTGACTTTC. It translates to CASSWRDGANVLTF.

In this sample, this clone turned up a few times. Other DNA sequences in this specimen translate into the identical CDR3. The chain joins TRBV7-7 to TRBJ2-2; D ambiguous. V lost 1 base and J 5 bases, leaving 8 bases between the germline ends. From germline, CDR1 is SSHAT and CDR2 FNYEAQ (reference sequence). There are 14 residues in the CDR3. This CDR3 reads CASSLGTRTGELFF. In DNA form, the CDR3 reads TGTGCCAGCAGCTTAGGCACCCGTACCGGGGAGCTGTTTTTT.

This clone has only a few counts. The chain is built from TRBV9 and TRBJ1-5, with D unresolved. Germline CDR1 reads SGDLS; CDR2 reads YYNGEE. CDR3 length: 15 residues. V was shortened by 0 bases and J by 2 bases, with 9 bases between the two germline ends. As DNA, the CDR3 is TGTGCCAGCAGCGTAGGATCCGGGGGCAATCAGCCCCAGCATTTT. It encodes CASSVGSGGNQPQHF.

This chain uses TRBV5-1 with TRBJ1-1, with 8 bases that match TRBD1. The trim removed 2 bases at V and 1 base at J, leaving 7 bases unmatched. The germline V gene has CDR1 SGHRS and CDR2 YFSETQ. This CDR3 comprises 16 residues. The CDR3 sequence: CASSFGQGGRNTEAFF. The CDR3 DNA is TGCGCCAGCAGCTTCGGACAGGGTGGTCGGAACACTGAAGCTTTCTTT.

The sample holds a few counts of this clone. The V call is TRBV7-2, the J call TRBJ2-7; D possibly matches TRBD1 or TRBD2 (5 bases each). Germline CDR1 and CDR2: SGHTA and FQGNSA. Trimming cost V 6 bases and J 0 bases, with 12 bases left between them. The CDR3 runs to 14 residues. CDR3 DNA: TGTGCCAGCAGAGAAGCTGGGGGCTCCTACGAGCAGTACTTC. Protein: CASREAGGSYEQYF.

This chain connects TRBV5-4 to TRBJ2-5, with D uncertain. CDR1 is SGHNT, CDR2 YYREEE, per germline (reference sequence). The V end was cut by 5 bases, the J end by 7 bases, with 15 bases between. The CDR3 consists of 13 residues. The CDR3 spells CASSSLVLTTQYF. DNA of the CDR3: TGTGCCAGCAGTTCACTCGTTCTGACGACCCAGTACTTC.

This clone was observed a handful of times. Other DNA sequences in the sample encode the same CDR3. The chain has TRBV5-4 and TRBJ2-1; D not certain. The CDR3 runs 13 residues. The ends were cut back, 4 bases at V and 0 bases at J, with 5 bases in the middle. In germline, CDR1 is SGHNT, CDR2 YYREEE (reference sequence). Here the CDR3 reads CASSGNSYNEQFF. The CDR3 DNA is TGTGCCAGCAGCGGAAACTCCTACAATGAGCAGTTCTTC. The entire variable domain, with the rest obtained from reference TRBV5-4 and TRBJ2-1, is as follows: ETGVTQSPTHLIKTRGQQVTLRCSSQSGHNTVSWYQQALGQGPQFIFQYYREEENGRGNFPPRFSGLQFPNYSSELNVNALELDDSALYLCASSGNSYNEQFFGPGTRLTVL.

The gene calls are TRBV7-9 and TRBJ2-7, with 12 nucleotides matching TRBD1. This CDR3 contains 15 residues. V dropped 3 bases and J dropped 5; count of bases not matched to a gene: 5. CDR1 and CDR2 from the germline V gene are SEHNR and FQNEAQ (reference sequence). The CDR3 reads CASSFGTGGKDEQYF. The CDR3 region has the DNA TGTGCCAGCAGCTTCGGGACAGGGGGCAAGGACGAGCAGTACTTC.

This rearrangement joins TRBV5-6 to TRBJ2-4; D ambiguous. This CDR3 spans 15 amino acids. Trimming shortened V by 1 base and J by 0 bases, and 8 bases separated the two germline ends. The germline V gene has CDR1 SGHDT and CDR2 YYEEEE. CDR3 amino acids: CASSLYRLAKNIQYF. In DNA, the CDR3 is TGTGCCAGCAGCTTGTACAGACTAGCCAAAAACATTCAGTACTTC.

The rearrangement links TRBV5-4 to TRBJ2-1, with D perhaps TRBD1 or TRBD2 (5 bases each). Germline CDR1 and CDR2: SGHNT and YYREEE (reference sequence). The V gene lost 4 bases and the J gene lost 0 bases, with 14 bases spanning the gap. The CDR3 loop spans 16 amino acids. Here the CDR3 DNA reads TGTGCCAGCAGCGTGCCGGGACCAAGCTCCTACAATGAGCAGTTCTTC. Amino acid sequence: CASSVPGPSSYNEQFF. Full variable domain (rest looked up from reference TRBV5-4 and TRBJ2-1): ETGVTQSPTHLIKTRGQQVTLRCSSQSGHNTVSWYQQALGQGPQFIFQYYREEENGRGNFPPRFSGLQFPNYSSELNVNALELDDSALYLCASSVPGPSSYNEQFFGPGTRLTVL.

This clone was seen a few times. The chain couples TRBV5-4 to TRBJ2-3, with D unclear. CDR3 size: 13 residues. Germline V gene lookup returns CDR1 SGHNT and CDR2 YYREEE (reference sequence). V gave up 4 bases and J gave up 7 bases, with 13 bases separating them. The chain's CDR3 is CASSPQAENTQYF. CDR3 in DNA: TGTGCCAGCAGCCCCCAGGCAGAAAATACGCAGTATTTT.

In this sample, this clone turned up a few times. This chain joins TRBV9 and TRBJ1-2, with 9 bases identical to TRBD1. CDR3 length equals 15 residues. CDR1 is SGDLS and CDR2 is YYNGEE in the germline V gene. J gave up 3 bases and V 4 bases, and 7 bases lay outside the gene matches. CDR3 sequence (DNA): TGTGCCAGCAGCACCCGACAGGGGGTGGACTATGGCTACACCTTC. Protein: CASSTRQGVDYGYTF.

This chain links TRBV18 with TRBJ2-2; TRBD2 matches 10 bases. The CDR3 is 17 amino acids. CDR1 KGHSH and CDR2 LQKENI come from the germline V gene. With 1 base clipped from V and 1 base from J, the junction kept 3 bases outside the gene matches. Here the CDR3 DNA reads TGTGCCAGCTCACCACTTGCTAGCGGGAGGAACACCGGGGAGCTGTTTTTT. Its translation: CASSPLASGRNTGELFF.

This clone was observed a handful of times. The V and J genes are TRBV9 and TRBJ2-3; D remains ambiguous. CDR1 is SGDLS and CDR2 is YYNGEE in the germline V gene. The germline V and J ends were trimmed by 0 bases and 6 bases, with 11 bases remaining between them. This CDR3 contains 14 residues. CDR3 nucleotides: TGTGCCAGCAGCGTAGTAGCCCAGCAGGATACGCAGTATTTT. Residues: CASSVVAQQDTQYF. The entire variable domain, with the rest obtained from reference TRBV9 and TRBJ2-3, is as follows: DSGVTQTPKHLITATGQRVTLRCSPRSGDLSVYWYQQSLDQGLQFLIQYYNGEERAKGNILERFSAQQFPDLHSELNLSSLELGDSALYFCASSVVAQQDTQYFGPGTRLTVL.

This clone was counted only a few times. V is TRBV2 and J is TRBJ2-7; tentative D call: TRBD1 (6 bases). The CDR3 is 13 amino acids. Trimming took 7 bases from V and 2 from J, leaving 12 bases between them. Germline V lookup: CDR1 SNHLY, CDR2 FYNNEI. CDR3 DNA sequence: TGTGCCAGCAAACGAGACAGGACCTACGAGCAGTACTTC. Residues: CASKRDRTYEQYF.

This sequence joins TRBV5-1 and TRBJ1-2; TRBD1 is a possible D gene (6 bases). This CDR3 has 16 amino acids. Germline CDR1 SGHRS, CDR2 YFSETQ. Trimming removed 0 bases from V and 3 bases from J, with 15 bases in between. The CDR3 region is CASSLAGQTGHYGYTF. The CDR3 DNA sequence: TGCGCCAGCAGCTTGGCCGGACAGACCGGGCACTATGGCTACACCTTC.

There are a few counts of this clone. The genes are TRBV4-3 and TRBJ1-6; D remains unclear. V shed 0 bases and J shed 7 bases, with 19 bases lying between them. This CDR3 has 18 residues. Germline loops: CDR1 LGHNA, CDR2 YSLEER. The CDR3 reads CASSQDLAGLAQNSPLHF. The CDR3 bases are TGCGCCAGCAGCCAAGATCTCGCGGGTTTAGCCCAGAATTCACCCCTCCACTTT.

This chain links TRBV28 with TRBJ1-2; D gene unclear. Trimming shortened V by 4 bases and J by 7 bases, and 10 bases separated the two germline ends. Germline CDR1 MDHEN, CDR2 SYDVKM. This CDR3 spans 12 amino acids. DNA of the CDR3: TGTGCCAGCAGTTCCGGGGTTCCTGGCTACACCTTC. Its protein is CASSSGVPGYTF.

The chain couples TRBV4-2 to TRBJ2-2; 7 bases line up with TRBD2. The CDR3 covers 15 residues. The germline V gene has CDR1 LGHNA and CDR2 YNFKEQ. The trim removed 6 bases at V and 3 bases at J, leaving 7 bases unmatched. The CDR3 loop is CASRGLADYTGELFF. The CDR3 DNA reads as TGTGCCAGCAGAGGGCTAGCGGATTACACCGGGGAGCTGTTTTTT.

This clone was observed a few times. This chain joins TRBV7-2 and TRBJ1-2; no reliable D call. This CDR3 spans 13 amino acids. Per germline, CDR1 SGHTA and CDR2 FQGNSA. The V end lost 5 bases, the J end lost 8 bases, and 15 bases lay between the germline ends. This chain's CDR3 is CASSQDKPKGYTF. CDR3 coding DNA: TGTGCCAGCAGCCAAGACAAACCAAAGGGCTACACCTTC. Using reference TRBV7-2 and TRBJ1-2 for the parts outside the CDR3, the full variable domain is GAGVSQSPSNKVTEKGKDVELRCDPISGHTALYWYRQSLGQGLEFLIYFQGNSAPDKSGLPSDRFSAERTGGSVSTLTIQRTQQEDSAVYLCASSQDKPKGYTFGSGTRLTVV.

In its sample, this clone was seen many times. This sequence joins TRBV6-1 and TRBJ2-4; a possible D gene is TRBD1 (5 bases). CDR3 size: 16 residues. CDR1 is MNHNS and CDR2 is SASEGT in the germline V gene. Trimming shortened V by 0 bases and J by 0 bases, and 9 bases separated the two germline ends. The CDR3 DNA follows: TGTGCCAGCAGTGAAGCGGCAGGGAAAGCCAAAAACATTCAGTACTTC. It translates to CASSEAAGKAKNIQYF.

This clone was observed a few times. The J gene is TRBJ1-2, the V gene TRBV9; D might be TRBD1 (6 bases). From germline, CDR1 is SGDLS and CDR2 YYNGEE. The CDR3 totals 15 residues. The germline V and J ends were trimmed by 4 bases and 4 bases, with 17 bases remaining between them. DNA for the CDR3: TGTGCCAGCAGCTCCCGGACAGCGGGCCCCTATGGCTACACCTTC. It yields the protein CASSSRTAGPYGYTF.